This TCR beta chain appears in the sequencing data of a study of T cell repertoires in cytomegalovirus infection. Points from the study as a whole: In two of eight donors, the top clonotype was HLA-C-restricted CMV-specific.

This clonotype has a count of ten or more. Antigen unknown. Using its own MiXCR run on the reads, TCRdb lists one record per CDR3 protein. The table includes 400,000 to 550,000 distinct CDR3 sequences, around 11% detected once. CDR1 and CDR2 (germline): SGHDN, FVKESK. Trimming took off 0 bases at V and 7 bases at J, with 10 bases between the two ends. The length of the CDR3 is 13 residues. Sequencing was performed on PBMCs. The clonotype was recovered from a human donor in good health (CMV status not recorded). Some clones in this sample may be carry-over from other donors' samples. V and J are TRBV14 and TRBJ2-7; no reliable D call. CDR3 nucleotide sequence: TGTGCCAGCAGCCAAGATCGCTCCGGGGAGCAGTACTTC. Protein sequence: CASSQDRSGEQYF. Full variable domain (rest looked up from reference TRBV14 and TRBJ2-7): EAGVTQFPSHSVIEKGQTVTLRCDPISGHDNLYWYRRVMGKEIKFLLHFVKESKQDESGMPNNRFLAERTGGTYSTLKVQPAELEDSGVYFCASSQDRSGEQYFGPGTRLTVT.